This TCR beta chain emerged from a study of blood T cell repertoires in COVID-19. Germline CDR1 SGDLS, CDR2 YYNGEE. This CDR3 is built from 13 residues. V lost 0 bases, J lost 11 bases, and 9 bases lay in between. The assay was immunoSEQ multiplex PCR, and TCRdb's table has in-frame clones only and misses some. The profile shows approximately 260,000 clones, around 92% of them singletons. Across about two dozen US areas, participants ranged in age from about 18 to 100 years. Donors in Cohort 3 counted as recovered after two negative PCRs, clearance, or symptom resolution. This sequence was found in a woman aged 55-75 years who had recovered from COVID-19. The sample comprised PBMCs or T cells enriched from blood (not recorded which). This sequence joins TRBV9 and TRBJ1-6, with D unresolved. For the CDR3, the DNA is TGTGCCAGCAGCGTAGAGTCGAGCCCACCCCTCCACTTT. Its protein is CASSVESSPPLHF.